This TCR beta chain was captured in a study of cytomegalovirus exposure and HLA in healthy donors. Overall study findings and caveats: Among CMV-associated TCR beta chains, most appeared HLA-restricted in a later analysis. Later on, an analysis tied over 15,000 TCR beta sequences to HLA alleles at 0.05 false discovery rate.

As for this clone: Its antigen is not known.

The PCR employed 60 Vbeta primers together with 13 Jbeta primers. In the original processing: In a later analysis, of some 80 million unique beta chains, 9 million to 11 million appeared in at least two donors. This table comes from immunoSEQ multiplex PCR, and its TCRdb copy is limited to in-frame clones, with some not included. That table furnishes V, J and clone size, whereas the DNA furnished D and trimming. The table lists 65,000 to 75,000 clones, around 62% of them singletons, with 15% to 20% in the top ten. The material sequenced was PBMCs. This TCR derives from a man aged 40-49 years in good health and CMV-seropositive.

CDR3 DNA: TGTGCCAGCAGCAAAAGGACAGGGAATCAGCCCCAGCATTTT. Its protein is CASSKRTGNQPQHF. V usage is TRBV6-1 and J usage is TRBJ1-5; 8 nucleotides agree with TRBD1. Trimming took 6 bases from V and 4 from J; bases not matched to a gene: 5. There are 14 residues in the CDR3. CDR1 MNHNS and CDR2 SASEGT come from the germline V gene.